This passage covers 15 T cell receptor beta chains from one sample sequenced in a study of blood T cell repertoires in COVID-19. Sequenced by immunoSEQ multiplex PCR; TCRdb stores in-frame clones only, minus some. The sample has about 140,000 clones, 82% seen once. The sample consisted of peripheral blood. Every receptor here comes from an elderly woman with acute or convalescent COVID-19.

The chain is built from TRBV5-6 and TRBJ2-1; 11 bases are a match to TRBD2. This CDR3 has 15 residues. Trimming at V came to 4 bases and at J to 8 bases, leaving 8 bases not matched to a gene. Germline V lookup: CDR1 SGHDT, CDR2 YYEEEE. In DNA, the CDR3 is TGTGCCAGCAGCCAAACTAGCGGGAGCCCATATGAGCAGTTCTTC. It encodes CASSQTSGSPYEQFF. The full variable domain, its missing parts supplied by reference TRBV5-6 and TRBJ2-1, is DAGVTQSPTHLIKTRGQQVTLRCSPKSGHDTVSWYQQALGQGPQFIFQYYEEEERQRGNFPDRFSGHQFPNYSSELNVNALLLGDSALYLCASSQTSGSPYEQFFGPGTRLTVL.

This chain joins TRBV7-2 and TRBJ1-6, with unresolved D. Germline assignment: CDR1 SGHTA and CDR2 FQGNSA. The V end lost 5 bases, the J end lost 7 bases, and 9 bases lay between the germline ends. This CDR3 region has 13 residues. In nucleotides, the CDR3 is TGTGCCAGCAGCCAAAGACAAAATTCACCCCTCCACTTT. Protein product: CASSQRQNSPLHF.

The chain has TRBV6-1 and TRBJ1-5; 8 positions match TRBD1. The CDR3 runs to 15 residues. Per the germline V gene, CDR1 is MNHNS and CDR2 is SASEGT. J gave up 4 bases and V 2 bases, and 4 bases lay outside the gene matches. The CDR3 DNA reads as TGTGCCAGCAGTGAACTAAGGACAGGGAATCAGCCCCAGCATTTT. Amino acid sequence: CASSELRTGNQPQHF.

The chain couples TRBV7-9 to TRBJ1-6; D unresolved. V lost 6 bases and J 7 bases, leaving 13 bases between the germline ends. This CDR3 is built from 14 residues. The germline V gene encodes CDR1 SEHNR and CDR2 FQNEAQ (reference sequence). This CDR3 reads CASRPTDTNSPLHF. Here the CDR3 DNA reads TGTGCCAGCAGGCCCACAGACACCAATTCACCCCTCCACTTT.

The chain is built from TRBV28 and TRBJ2-7; tentative D call: TRBD2 (5 bases). The CDR3 has 15 amino acids. V dropped 2 bases and J dropped 2 bases, with 13 bases sitting between them. Germline lookup yields CDR1 MDHEN and CDR2 SYDVKM. The CDR3 spells CASSLVRGITYEQYF. CDR3 in DNA: TGTGCCAGCAGTTTAGTCCGGGGAATAACCTACGAGCAGTACTTC. Full variable domain (remainder filled in from reference TRBV28 and TRBJ2-7): DVKVTQSSRYLVKRTGEKVFLECVQDMDHENMFWYRQDPGLGLRLIYFSYDVKMKEKGDIPEGYSVSREKKERFSLILESASTNQTSMYLCASSLVRGITYEQYFGPGTRLTVT.

The rearrangement links TRBV2 to TRBJ2-7; 8 positions agree with TRBD1. V lost 6 bases to trimming and J lost 4 bases; unmatched junction nucleotides: 2. Germline CDR1 SNHLY, CDR2 FYNNEI. CDR3 size: 12 residues. CDR3 residues: CASRRQGYEQYF. The CDR3 nucleotides are TGTGCCAGCAGAAGACAGGGGTACGAGCAGTACTTC.

The rearrangement joins TRBV5-4 to TRBJ2-7; a possible D gene is TRBD2 (5 bases). V lost 1 base to trimming and J lost 4 bases, with 18 bases between them. Germline V lookup: CDR1 SGHNT, CDR2 YYREEE (reference sequence). The CDR3 covers 16 residues. CDR3 bases: TGTGCCAGCAGCTTGTACGCGGGTTTGGGTTCTTACGAGCAGTACTTC. It codes for CASSLYAGLGSYEQYF. Complete variable domain (other parts from reference TRBV5-4 and TRBJ2-7): ETGVTQSPTHLIKTRGQQVTLRCSSQSGHNTVSWYQQALGQGPQFIFQYYREEENGRGNFPPRFSGLQFPNYSSELNVNALELDDSALYLCASSLYAGLGSYEQYFGPGTRLTVT.

The chain employs TRBV28 and TRBJ2-2; TRBD1 is a possible D gene (5 bases). CDR3 length: 15 residues. The ends were cut back, 3 bases at V and 4 bases at J, with 12 bases in the middle. Per germline, CDR1 MDHEN and CDR2 SYDVKM. The DNA of the CDR3 is TGTGCCAGCAGTTTTCAGGGAACGGTCACCGGGGAGCTGTTTTTT. This sequence encodes CASSFQGTVTGELFF. Full variable domain (missing parts from reference TRBV28 and TRBJ2-2): DVKVTQSSRYLVKRTGEKVFLECVQDMDHENMFWYRQDPGLGLRLIYFSYDVKMKEKGDIPEGYSVSREKKERFSLILESASTNQTSMYLCASSFQGTVTGELFFGEGSRLTVL.

The rearrangement joins TRBV5-5 to TRBJ1-6; D gene ambiguous. This CDR3 contains 11 residues. CDR1 is SGHKS and CDR2 is YYEKEE in the germline V gene (reference sequence). Trimming removed 0 bases from V and 13 bases from J, with 5 bases in between. This CDR3 reads CASSLDAPLHF. The CDR3 DNA follows: TGTGCCAGCAGCTTGGATGCGCCCCTCCACTTT. The full variable domain, completed using reference TRBV5-5 and TRBJ1-6, is DAGVTQSPTHLIKTRGQQVTLRCSPISGHKSVSWYQQVLGQGPQFIFQYYEKEERGRGNFPDRFSARQFPNYSSELNVNALLLGDSALYLCASSLDAPLHFGNGTRLTVT.

The rearrangement links TRBV2 to TRBJ2-5; TRBD2 aligns across 11 bases. Germline lookup yields CDR1 SNHLY and CDR2 FYNNEI. This CDR3 has 15 amino acids. J gave up 4 bases and V 5 bases, and 6 bases lay outside the gene matches. CDR3 DNA: TGTGCCAGCAGTCAACTAGCGGGAGCAGGAGAGACCCAGTACTTC. The encoded protein is CASSQLAGAGETQYF.

V is TRBV9 and J is TRBJ2-6, with D tentatively TRBD1 (6 bases). From germline, CDR1 is SGDLS and CDR2 YYNGEE. The CDR3 is 24 amino acids. V lost 1 base to trimming and J lost 0 bases, with 32 bases between them. The CDR3 region is CASSVPGPGSWLGQLDSGANVLTF. The CDR3 nucleotides are TGTGCCAGCAGCGTACCCGGCCCAGGTTCTTGGCTGGGACAACTTGACTCTGGGGCCAACGTCCTGACTTTC.

Only a few counts were recorded for this clone. The chain couples TRBV21-1 to TRBJ1-5; the table's D call of TRBD1 was not tested on the DNA. TRBV21-1 is labeled a pseudogene. The CDR3 runs 17 residues. The CDR3 DNA reads as TGTGCCAGCAGTACGGGACAGGGGGCTGGAGGCAATCAGCCCCAGCATTTT. Translating gives CASSTGQGAGGNQPQHF.

This chain links TRBV25-1 with TRBJ1-1; no reliable D call. CDR3 length equals 13 residues. V was pared by 5 bases and J by 4 bases, with 11 bases between. Germline CDR1 is MGHDK and CDR2 is SYGVNS. The CDR3 DNA sequence: TGTGCCAGCAGTCGCGGGTACGGCACTGAAGCTTTCTTT. Residues: CASSRGYGTEAFF.

The gene calls are TRBV3-1 (or the pseudogene TRBV3-2) and TRBJ1-1; a possible D gene is TRBD1 (5 bases). Germline V gives CDR1 LGHDT, CDR2 YNNKEL (reference sequence). There are 15 residues in the CDR3. V was pared by 5 bases and J by 1 base, with 14 bases between. CDR3 in amino acids: CASSSPGRGNTEAFF. DNA for the CDR3: TGTGCCAGCAGCTCCCCGGGGAGGGGGAACACTGAAGCTTTCTTT.

This chain connects TRBV7-2 to TRBJ1-5; no definite D call. Germline V gene data show CDR1 as SGHTA and CDR2 as FQGNSA. V was clipped by 0 bases and J by 4 bases, with 4 bases between them. The CDR3 runs 13 residues. CDR3 in DNA: TGTGCCAGCAGCTTAGCTTTAAATCAGCCCCAGCATTTT. Translation gives CASSLALNQPQHF.